This T cell receptor (beta chain) stems from a study of cytomegalovirus exposure and HLA in healthy donors. Background on the study: From about 200 million T cells, an earlier analysis saw approximately 120 million unique TCR beta sequences. Study-level findings and limits: Near-uniform donor sequencing depth was presumed by presence/absence analyses. As confirmed in vitro, a few CMV-associated chains were specific for CMV antigens.

Only one count was recorded for this clone. Its antigen remains unknown. PCR involved 60 Vbeta and 13 Jbeta primers. The assay was immunoSEQ multiplex PCR, and TCRdb's table has in-frame clones only and misses some. This table holds 150,000 to 180,000 clones, 60% to 80% found once. V shed 10 bases, J shed 2 bases, and the junction held 9 bases outside the gene matches. Per the germline V gene, CDR1 is LNHDA and CDR2 is SQIVND (reference sequence). CDR3 length: 14 amino acids. The sequence was collected from a man between 25 and 39 years old in good health and CMV-seropositive. The sample comprised PBMCs. The chain is built from TRBV19 and TRBJ2-3; 7 nucleotides match TRBD1. CDR3 region: CATADRAHTDTQYF. The CDR3 DNA sequence: TGTGCCACCGCCGACAGGGCCCACACAGATACGCAGTATTTT. The full variable domain, in which reference TRBV19 and TRBJ2-3 provide the parts outside the CDR3, is DGGITQSPKYLFRKEGQNVTLSCEQNLNHDAMYWYRQDPGQGLRLIYYSQIVNDFQKGDIAEGYSVSREKKESFPLTVTSAQKNPTAFYLCATADRAHTDTQYFGPGTRLTVL.